This is a list of T cell receptor beta chains from one sample in a study of identifying expanded T cells in peripheral blood. Repertoires were generated with immunoSEQ multiplex PCR, while TCRdb's copy carries only in-frame clones and drops some. Of tens of thousands of clones in the sample, 88% are singletons; the top ten hold under 20%. The specimen sequenced was blood. Source of these receptors: a person aged 18 to 70 in good health. Each CDR3 is given without its conserved first and last residue. Each record gives: V gene, CDR3 protein.

TRBV4-3	ASSQDLGLVNEQF
TRBV2	ASSPSGVLKNEQF
TRBV23-1	ATTGGMNTEAF
TRBV4-1	ASSQAPGQSYSNQPQH
TRBV19	ASRSENQETQY
TRBV27	ASSLRVIAGDYQETQY
TRBV7-9	ASSLGGAGELF
TRBV2	ASSEMGQGGSPLH
TRBV7-7	ASSLGGMTGELF
TRBV18	ASSSRVQASTDTQY
TRBV9	ASSVGAGLGNNEQF
TRBV19	ASRPPGQGGLSGYGYT
TRBV6-1	ASRSRAGGFYEQY
TRBV5-1	ASREEPTPGEQF
TRBV19	ASSATDPTYEQY
TRBV23-1	ARRTYGYT
TRBV5-4	ASSRPQGETQY